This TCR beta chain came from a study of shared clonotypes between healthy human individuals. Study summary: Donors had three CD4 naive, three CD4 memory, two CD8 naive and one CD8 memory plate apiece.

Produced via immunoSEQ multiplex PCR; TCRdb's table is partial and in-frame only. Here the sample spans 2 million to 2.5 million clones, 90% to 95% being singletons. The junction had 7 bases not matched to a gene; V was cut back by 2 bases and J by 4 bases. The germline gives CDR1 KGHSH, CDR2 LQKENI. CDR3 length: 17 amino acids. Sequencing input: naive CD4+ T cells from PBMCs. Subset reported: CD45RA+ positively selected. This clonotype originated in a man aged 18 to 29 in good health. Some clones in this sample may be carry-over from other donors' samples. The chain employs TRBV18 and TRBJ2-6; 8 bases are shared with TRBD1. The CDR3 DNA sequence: TGTGCCAGCTCACCAATAAGACAGGGGCCCGGGGCCAACGTCCTGACTTTC. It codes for CASSPIRQGPGANVLTF.